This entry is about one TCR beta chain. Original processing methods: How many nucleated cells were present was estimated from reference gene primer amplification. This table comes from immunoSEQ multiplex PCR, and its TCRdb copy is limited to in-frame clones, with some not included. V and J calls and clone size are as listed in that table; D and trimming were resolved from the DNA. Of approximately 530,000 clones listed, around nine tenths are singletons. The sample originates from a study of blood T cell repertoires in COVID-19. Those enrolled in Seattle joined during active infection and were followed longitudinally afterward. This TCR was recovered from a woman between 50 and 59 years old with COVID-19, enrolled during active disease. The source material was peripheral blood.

The CDR3 reads CSVEGGSGTEAFF. The DNA of the CDR3 is TGCAGCGTTGAGGGGGGATCAGGCACTGAAGCTTTCTTT. This chain joins TRBV29-1 and TRBJ1-1, with D possibly matching TRBD1 (5 bases). Germline CDR1 is SQVTM and CDR2 is ANQGSEA. V was pared by 3 bases and J by 4 bases, with 12 bases between. This CDR3 has 13 residues.